The rows below give T cell receptor beta chains drawn from one sample of a study of T cells in Graves' hyperthyroidism and ophthalmopathy. Using its own MiXCR run on the multiplex PCR reads, TCRdb lists one record per CDR3 protein. The data contain approximately 520,000 distinct CDR3 sequences, about a fifth of them singletons. Material for sequencing was blood. Receptors originate from a man between 18 and 35 years old with Graves' hyperthyroidism. Each CDR3 is given with its conserved first and last residue. Fields, in order: V gene, J gene, D gene, clone size, CDR3 DNA, CDR3 protein. The D gene is left open where the match is weak. Clone size is stated in some rows and not others, as once, few, many or a class when expanded.

>TRBV12-3/TRBV12-4|TRBJ1-5|TRBD1|many
TGTGCCAGCAGTTACCTCCTGACAGGGGATAATCAGCCCCAGCATTTT
CASSYLLTGDNQPQHF
>TRBV19|TRBJ2-7|NA|few
TGTGCCAGTAGTACCAGCCGGGGGGCTACCGAGCAGTACTTC
CASSTSRGATEQYF
>TRBV29-1|TRBJ2-5|NA|NA
TGCAGCGTTGAATATCCGGAAGAGACCCAGTACTTC
CSVEYPEETQYF
>TRBV24-1|TRBJ1-1|NA|many
TGTGCCACCAGTGATTCGACCCGAGGGAACACTGAAGCTTTCTTT
CATSDSTRGNTEAFF
>TRBV6-5|TRBJ1-6|NA|few
TGTGCCAGCAGTTCCACCACAGGGAGTGCTTCACCCCTCCACTTT
CASSSTTGSASPLHF
>TRBV11-2|TRBJ2-7|TRBD1|few
TGTGCCAGCAGCCCGTGGACAGGGGGCTCATACGAGCAGTACTTC
CASSPWTGGSYEQYF
>TRBV6-5|TRBJ1-1|NA|many
TGTGCCAGCAGTTACGGCCCCAGGGTCGAAGCTTTCTTT
CASSYGPRVEAFF
>TRBV5-1|TRBJ1-5|NA|few
TGCGCCAGCAGCTTATTTGGGCCCCCCGGAAATGGGCCCCAGCATTTT
CASSLFGPPGNGPQHF
>TRBV11-2|TRBJ1-3|NA|many
TGTGCCAGCAGCTTAGTAAAGGGATCGGCCGGAAACACCATATATTTT
CASSLVKGSAGNTIYF
>TRBV6-5|TRBJ1-2|TRBD1|many
TGTGCCAGCACCCCTACAGGGGGTGTTGGCTACACCTTC
CASTPTGGVGYTF
>TRBV5-1|TRBJ2-5|NA|NA
TGCGCCAGCAGCCCCGGAGGGCAGAACCAAGAGACCCAGTACTTC
CASSPGGQNQETQYF
>TRBV7-2|TRBJ1-1|NA|many
TGTGCCAGCAGCTTAGACCCGATAAGCACTGAAGCTTTCTTT
CASSLDPISTEAFF
>TRBV12-3/TRBV12-4|TRBJ1-5|NA|many
TGTGCCAGCAGAACAGGGAAAGGGGGCAATCAGCCCCAGCATTTT
CASRTGKGGNQPQHF
>TRBV12-3/TRBV12-4|TRBJ1-2|TRBD1|many
TGTGCCAGCAGTTTAGTGACAGGGTATGGCTACACCTTC
CASSLVTGYGYTF
>TRBV10-1|TRBJ1-5|TRBD1|many
TGCGCCAGCAGGGAAGGGGGCGGTCAGCCCCAGCATTTT
CASREGGGQPQHF
>TRBV11-3|TRBJ1-1|NA|many
TGTGCCAGCAGCTTAGATCTTCTGGGGGCACGTACTGAAGCTTTCTTT
CASSLDLLGARTEAFF
>TRBV6-1|TRBJ1-5|NA|many
TGTGCCAGCACGGCCCTTGGGGATCAGCCCCAGCATTTT
CASTALGDQPQHF
>TRBV7-8|TRBJ2-5|NA|NA
TGTGCCAGCAAGGGCCACCAAGAGACCCAGTACTTC
CASKGHQETQYF
>TRBV6-5|TRBJ1-2|NA|NA
TGTGCCAGCAGTTACTCGAGGAATTCTAACTATGGCTACACCTTC
CASSYSRNSNYGYTF
>TRBV6-2/TRBV6-3|TRBJ2-5|NA|NA
TGTGCCAGCAGTCTCCGGAGTAAAGAGACCCAGTACTTC
CASSLRSKETQYF
>TRBV5-1|TRBJ2-5|NA|NA
TGCGCCAGCAGTTCCCCTGGGTTGGCAGCCCTCCAAGAGACCCAGTACTTC
CASSSPGLAALQETQYF
>TRBV3-1|TRBJ2-7|NA|NA
TGTGCCAGCAGCCAAGAAAGGGGGACGCACTCCTACGAGCAGTACTTC
CASSQERGTHSYEQYF
>TRBV6-2/TRBV6-3|TRBJ2-7|NA|few
TGTGCCAGCAGTTACGGCGGGGGCGTCTCCTACGAGCAGTACTTC
CASSYGGGVSYEQYF
>TRBV6-2/TRBV6-3|TRBJ2-4|TRBD1|many
TGTGCCAGCAGGTGGGACAGGGAAGGAATAGCCAAAAACATTCAGTACTTC
CASRWDREGIAKNIQYF
>TRBV4-2|TRBJ1-2|TRBD1|few
TGTGCCAGCAGCCGATACGGGACAGAAGTGAATGGCTACACCTTC
CASSRYGTEVNGYTF
>TRBV30|TRBJ1-1|NA|many
TGTTCCCTCGGGGCGGTGGGCGCTTTCTTT
CSLGAVGAFF
>TRBV11-2|TRBJ1-1|TRBD1|many
TGTGCCAGCAGCCCCAGGACAGGGGTCACTGAAGCTTTCTTT
CASSPRTGVTEAFF
>TRBV19|TRBJ1-1|NA|few
TGTGCCAGTAGTATAGAGACGAACACTGAAGCTTTCTTT
CASSIETNTEAFF
>TRBV12-3/TRBV12-4|TRBJ1-1|NA|many
TGTGCCAGCAGCCCGAGTACCAAGAACACTGAAGCTTTCTTT
CASSPSTKNTEAFF
>TRBV7-8|TRBJ1-2|NA|many
TGTGCCAGCAGCAGACCGGCACAGAGTATCTATGGCTACACCTTC
CASSRPAQSIYGYTF
>TRBV12-3/TRBV12-4|TRBJ1-5|NA|many
TGTGCCAGCAGTTTCGCCTCCGGGTCGCCCCAGCATTTT
CASSFASGSPQHF